This T cell receptor (beta chain) came from a study of CD8 T cell repertoires and HIV-1 epitope variants. The CDR3 loop spans 14 amino acids. The V gene's germline CDR1 is MNHEY and CDR2 SVGAGI. Note on this clone: The antigen remains undetermined. One junction end does not reproduce the germline sequence, and a read error may be involved.

Assay: immunoSEQ multiplex PCR; the TCRdb copy retains only in-frame clones and omits some. Of a few thousand clones detected, roughly 67% appear once; the ten largest clones hold 44%. This receptor was taken from a male donor with HIV. The sample was cultured CD8+ T cells derived from PBMCs. V usage is TRBV6-5 and J usage is TRBJ2-7, with a tentative D call TRBD1 (6 bases). In nucleotides, the CDR3 is TGTGCCAGCAGTTACGCGACCGGGACACCGGGCGTGCACTTC. Amino acids: CASSYATGTPGVHF.